Below, 8 T cell receptor beta chains from the same sample are listed, as sequenced in a study of T cell responses to AZD1222 COVID-19 vaccine. Here immunoSEQ multiplex PCR was the method, and the copy in TCRdb shows in-frame clones only, minus some. The sample yields over 110,000 clones, 85% to 90% seen once. The material sequenced was peripheral blood, taken on day 0 of AZD1222 vaccination. The receptors derive from an adult in good health.

The V call is TRBV5-8, the J call TRBJ2-7; TRBD1 agrees at 7 bases. Trimming cost V 0 bases and J 2 bases; bases outside gene matches: 5. Germline loops: CDR1 SGHTS, CDR2 YDEGEE. The CDR3 covers 15 residues. CDR3 bases: TGTGCCAGCAGCTTGGGACAGGGCCTAACCTACGAGCAGTACTTC. It codes for CASSLGQGLTYEQYF.

This chain uses TRBV19 with TRBJ1-2; tentative D call: TRBD1 (5 bases). The length of the CDR3 is 14 residues. The germline gives CDR1 LNHDA, CDR2 SQIVND (reference sequence). V lost 2 bases to trimming and J lost 3 bases, with 10 bases between them. This CDR3 reads CASSIRGRDYGYTF. CDR3 DNA sequence: TGTGCCAGTAGTATAAGGGGTCGGGACTATGGCTACACCTTC.

CDR3 sequence reads: CASSLDTLNTEAFF. The CDR3 DNA is TGTGCCAGCAGTTTGGACACCTTGAACACTGAAGCTTTCTTT. The chain carries TRBV28 and TRBJ1-1; TRBD1 is a possible D gene (5 bases). CDR1 and CDR2 (germline): MDHEN, SYDVKM. V was pared by 3 bases and J by 0 bases, with 8 bases between. The CDR3 covers 14 residues.

The rearrangement links TRBV6-2 or TRBV6-3 to TRBJ2-5, with 14 bases lining up with TRBD2. Looked up from germline, CDR1 is MNHEY and CDR2 is SVGEGT. Trimming took 2 bases from V and 2 from J; bases not matched to a gene: 10. The CDR3 spans 19 residues. The CDR3 DNA is TGTGCCAGCAGTTACCCCGGGACTAGCGGGAGAAGGGATCAAGAGACCCAGTACTTC. The encoded protein is CASSYPGTSGRRDQETQYF.

The rearrangement uses TRBV7-3 and TRBJ2-1, with TRBD2 matching 9 bases. Germline lookup yields CDR1 SGHTA and CDR2 FQGTGA. Trimming cost V 6 bases and J 5 bases; bases outside gene matches: 8. The CDR3 has 15 residues. CDR3 nucleotide sequence: TGTGCCAGCAGTTATCAAGCGGGGGGACACAATGAGCAGTTCTTC. Translated: CASSYQAGGHNEQFF.

The V and J genes are TRBV7-3 and TRBJ2-1; D remains unclear. Trimming left V 3 bases short and J 3 bases short, with 6 bases between. There are 13 residues in the CDR3. From germline, CDR1 is SGHTA and CDR2 FQGTGA. The CDR3 sequence: CASSLSFYNEQFF. The CDR3, as DNA: TGTGCCAGCAGCTTGTCATTCTACAATGAGCAGTTCTTC.

This chain connects TRBV28 to TRBJ1-2, with D hard to call. This CDR3 is built from 13 residues. In germline, CDR1 is MDHEN, CDR2 SYDVKM. V was shortened by 8 bases and J by 3 bases, with 13 bases between the two germline ends. The CDR3 coding sequence is TGTGCCAGCGGGTTGGTGGGGTACTATGGCTACACCTTC. Translated, it gives CASGLVGYYGYTF.

A single count supports this clone. This rearrangement joins TRBV6-5 to TRBJ2-7; a weak D match, TRBD2 (6 bases). Germline CDR1 and CDR2: MNHEY and SVGAGI. V was clipped by 2 bases and J by 7 bases, with 12 bases between them. CDR3 length: 13 amino acids. As DNA, the CDR3 is TGTGCCAGCAGTTACGGACTTGGAGGGGAGCAGTACTTC. It translates to CASSYGLGGEQYF.